The sequence of this T cell receptor (beta chain) was determined in a study of regulatory T cells in long-lasting Graves disease. Study outcomes and limitations: The sample size was small, and this may have reduced accuracy.

About this clonotype: The antigen remains undetermined.

V lost 6 bases and J 1 base, leaving 9 bases between the germline ends. The CDR3 consists of 13 residues. Germline lookup yields CDR1 MNHNS and CDR2 SASEGT. Arm-PCR of CDR3 regions and iRepertoire HTBI primers were the basis on which TCR beta libraries were built. TCRdb independently ran MiXCR on the multiplex PCR reads; one entry per CDR3 protein. The data contain 400,000 or so distinct CDR3 sequences, more than 20% of them singletons. Time point here: persistent/refractory GD, antithyroid drugs over 5 years with positive TRAb. PBMC-derived RNA was used for the TCR library. The source was peripheral blood mononuclear cells (PBMCs), collected when the disease was refractory, from a patient treated with antithyroid drugs. The origin of this receptor is a female donor with Graves disease. The V gene is TRBV6-1, the J gene TRBJ1-1; D is unresolved. The chain's CDR3 is CASRRTRNTEAFF. In DNA, the CDR3 is TGTGCCAGCAGAAGGACGAGGAACACTGAAGCTTTCTTT.